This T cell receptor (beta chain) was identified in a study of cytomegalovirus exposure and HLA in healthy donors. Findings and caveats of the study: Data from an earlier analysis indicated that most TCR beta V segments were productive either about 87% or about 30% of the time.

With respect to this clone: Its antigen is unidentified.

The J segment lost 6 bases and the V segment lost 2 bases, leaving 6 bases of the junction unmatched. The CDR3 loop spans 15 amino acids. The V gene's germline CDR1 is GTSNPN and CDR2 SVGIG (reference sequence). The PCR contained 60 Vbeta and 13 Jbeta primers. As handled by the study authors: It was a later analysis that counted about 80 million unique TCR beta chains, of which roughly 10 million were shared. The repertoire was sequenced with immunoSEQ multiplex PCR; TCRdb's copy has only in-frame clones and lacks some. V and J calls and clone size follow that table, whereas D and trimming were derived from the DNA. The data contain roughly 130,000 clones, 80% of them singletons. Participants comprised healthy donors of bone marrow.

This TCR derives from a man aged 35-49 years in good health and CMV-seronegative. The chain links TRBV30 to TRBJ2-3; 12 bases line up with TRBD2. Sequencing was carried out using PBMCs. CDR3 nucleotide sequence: TGTGCCTGGAGTCCGACTAGCGGGAGCGTGGATACGCAGTATTTT. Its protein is CAWSPTSGSVDTQYF. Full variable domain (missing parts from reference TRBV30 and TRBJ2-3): SQTIHQWPATLVQPVGSPLSLECTVEGTSNPNLYWYRQAAGRGLQLLFYSVGIGQISSEVPQNLSASRPQDRQFILSSKKLLLSDSGFYLCAWSPTSGSVDTQYFGPGTRLTVL.